This TCR beta chain appears in the sequencing data of a study of cytomegalovirus exposure and HLA in healthy donors. This CDR3 is built from 12 residues. CDR1 SQVTM and CDR2 ANQGSEA come from the germline V gene. Trimming removed 3 bases at V and 11 bases at J, with 16 bases between. Overall study findings and caveats: In an earlier analysis, productive rearrangement rates for most beta V segments clustered near 87% or 30%.

As concerns this clone: Its antigen remains unidentified.

Healthy bone marrow donors formed the donor group. The study ran its PCR with 60 Vbeta and 13 Jbeta primers. TCRdb's table, derived via immunoSEQ multiplex PCR, lists solely in-frame clones and lacks some. The sample records under 200,000 clones, about four fifths being singletons. This sequence was found in a woman between 45 and 60 years old in good health and CMV-seronegative. The rearrangement joins TRBV29-1 to TRBJ1-1; D remains unclear. Sequenced input: PBMCs. CDR3 loop: CSVDSGPGGAFF. The CDR3 nucleotides are TGCAGCGTTGATTCAGGACCCGGAGGGGCTTTCTTT.